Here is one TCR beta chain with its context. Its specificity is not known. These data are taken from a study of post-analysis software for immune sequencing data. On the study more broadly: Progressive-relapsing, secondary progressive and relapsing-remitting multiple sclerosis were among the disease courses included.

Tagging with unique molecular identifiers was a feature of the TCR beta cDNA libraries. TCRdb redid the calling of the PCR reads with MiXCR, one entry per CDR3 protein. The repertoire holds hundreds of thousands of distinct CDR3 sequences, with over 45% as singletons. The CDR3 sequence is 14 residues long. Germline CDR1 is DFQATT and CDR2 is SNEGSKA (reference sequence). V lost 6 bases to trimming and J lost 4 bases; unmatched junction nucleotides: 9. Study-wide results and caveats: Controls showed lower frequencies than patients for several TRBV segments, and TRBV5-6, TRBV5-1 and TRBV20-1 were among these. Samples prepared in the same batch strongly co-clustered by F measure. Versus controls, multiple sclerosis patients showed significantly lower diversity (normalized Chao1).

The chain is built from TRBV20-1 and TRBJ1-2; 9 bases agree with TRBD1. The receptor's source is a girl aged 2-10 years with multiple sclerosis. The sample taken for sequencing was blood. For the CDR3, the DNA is TGCAGTGCCTCGTCCGGGGACAGGGTCTATGGCTACACCTTC. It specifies CSASSGDRVYGYTF.